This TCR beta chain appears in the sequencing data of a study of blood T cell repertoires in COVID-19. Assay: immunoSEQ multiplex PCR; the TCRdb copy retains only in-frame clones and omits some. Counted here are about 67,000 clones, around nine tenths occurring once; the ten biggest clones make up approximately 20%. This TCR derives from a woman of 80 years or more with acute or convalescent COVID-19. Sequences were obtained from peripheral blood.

The chain's CDR3 is CASSGQGDWADTQYF. The CDR3 nucleotides read TGCGCCAGCAGTGGACAGGGGGATTGGGCAGATACGCAGTATTTT. V usage is TRBV10-1 and J usage is TRBJ2-3, with TRBD1 identical over 9 bases. Germline V CDR1 and CDR2: WNHNN, SYGVQD (reference sequence). The CDR3 consists of 15 residues. Trimming at V came to 4 bases and at J to 4 bases, leaving 6 bases not matched to a gene.